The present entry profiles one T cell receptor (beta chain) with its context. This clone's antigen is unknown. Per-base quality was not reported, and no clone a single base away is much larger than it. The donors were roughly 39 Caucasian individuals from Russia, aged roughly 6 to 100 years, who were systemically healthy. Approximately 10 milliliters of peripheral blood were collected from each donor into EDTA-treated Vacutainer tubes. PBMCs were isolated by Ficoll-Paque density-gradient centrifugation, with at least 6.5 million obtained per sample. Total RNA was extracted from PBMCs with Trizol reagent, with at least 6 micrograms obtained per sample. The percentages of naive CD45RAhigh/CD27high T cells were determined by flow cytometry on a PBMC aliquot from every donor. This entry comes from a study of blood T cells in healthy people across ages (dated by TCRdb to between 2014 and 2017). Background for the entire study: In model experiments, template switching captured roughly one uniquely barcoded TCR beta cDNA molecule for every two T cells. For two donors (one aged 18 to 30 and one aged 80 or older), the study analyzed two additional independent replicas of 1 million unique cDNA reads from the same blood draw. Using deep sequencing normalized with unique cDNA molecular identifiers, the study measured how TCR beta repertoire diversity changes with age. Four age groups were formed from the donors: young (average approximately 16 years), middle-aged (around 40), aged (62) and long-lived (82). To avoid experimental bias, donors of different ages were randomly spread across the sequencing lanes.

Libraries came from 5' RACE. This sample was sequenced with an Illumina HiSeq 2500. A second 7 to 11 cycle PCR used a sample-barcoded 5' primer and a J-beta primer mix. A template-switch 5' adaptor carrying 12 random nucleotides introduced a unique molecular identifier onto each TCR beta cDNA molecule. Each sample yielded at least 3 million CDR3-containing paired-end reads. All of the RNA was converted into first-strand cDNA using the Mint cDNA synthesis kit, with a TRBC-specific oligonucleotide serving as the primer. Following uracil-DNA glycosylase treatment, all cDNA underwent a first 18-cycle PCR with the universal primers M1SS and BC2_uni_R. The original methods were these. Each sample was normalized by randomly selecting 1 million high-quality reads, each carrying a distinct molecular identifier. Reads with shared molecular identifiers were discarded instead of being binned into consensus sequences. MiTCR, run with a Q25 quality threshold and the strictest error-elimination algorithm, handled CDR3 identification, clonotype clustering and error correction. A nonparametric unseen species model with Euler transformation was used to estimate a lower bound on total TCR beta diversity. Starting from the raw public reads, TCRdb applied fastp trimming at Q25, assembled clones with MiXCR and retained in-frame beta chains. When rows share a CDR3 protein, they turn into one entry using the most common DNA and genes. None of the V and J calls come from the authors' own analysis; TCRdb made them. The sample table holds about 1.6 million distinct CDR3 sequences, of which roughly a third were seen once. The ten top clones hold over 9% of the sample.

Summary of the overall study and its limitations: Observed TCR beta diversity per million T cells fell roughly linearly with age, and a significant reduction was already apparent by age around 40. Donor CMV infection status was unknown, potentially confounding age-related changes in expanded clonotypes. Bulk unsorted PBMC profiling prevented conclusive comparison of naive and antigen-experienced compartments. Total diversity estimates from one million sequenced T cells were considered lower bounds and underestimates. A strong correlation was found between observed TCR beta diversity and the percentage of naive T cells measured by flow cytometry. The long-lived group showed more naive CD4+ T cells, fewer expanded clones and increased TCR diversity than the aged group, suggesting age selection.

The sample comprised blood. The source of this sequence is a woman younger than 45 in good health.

The CDR3 region reads CASGPSGRSYEQYF. The sequenced DNA: TGTGCCAGCGGCCCATCCGGAAGGTCCTACGAGCAGTACTTC. The rearranged segments are TRBV27 and TRBJ2-7; the D gene is unclear. From cysteine to phenylalanine, the CDR3 is 14 amino acids long. The sequence is cut down to CDR3 DNA, 42 bases in frame from base 1. Between the V and J ends, shortened by 8 bases and 1 base respectively, the junction contains 15 bases. Sequences MNHEY (CDR1) and SMNVEV (CDR2) are obtained from the germline V gene (reference sequence).